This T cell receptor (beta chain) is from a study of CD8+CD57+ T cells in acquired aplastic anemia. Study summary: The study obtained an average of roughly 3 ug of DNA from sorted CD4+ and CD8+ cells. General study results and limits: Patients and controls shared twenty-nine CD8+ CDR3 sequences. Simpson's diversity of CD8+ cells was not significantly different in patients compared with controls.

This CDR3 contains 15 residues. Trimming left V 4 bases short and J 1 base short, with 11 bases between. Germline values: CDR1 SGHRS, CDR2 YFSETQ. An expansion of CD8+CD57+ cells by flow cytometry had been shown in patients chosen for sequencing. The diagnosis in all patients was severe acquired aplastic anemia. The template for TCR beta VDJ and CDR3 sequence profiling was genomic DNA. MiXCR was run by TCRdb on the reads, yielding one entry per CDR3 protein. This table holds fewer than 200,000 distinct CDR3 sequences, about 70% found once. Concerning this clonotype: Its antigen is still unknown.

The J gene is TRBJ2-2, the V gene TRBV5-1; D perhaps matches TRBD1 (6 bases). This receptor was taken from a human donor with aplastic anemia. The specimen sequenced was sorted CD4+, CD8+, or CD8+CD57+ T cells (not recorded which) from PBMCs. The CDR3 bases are TGCGCCAGCAGCACAGAGACAGGGAACACCGGGGAGCTGTTTTTT. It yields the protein CASSTETGNTGELFF.